The 7 T cell receptor beta chains presented below share a single source sample, sequenced in a study of CD8+ T cells in alopecia areata. Specified treatment: oral pan-JAK inhibitor, 5-10 mg twice daily. cDNA serving as the sequencing template came from extracted, reverse transcribed RNA. Using immunoSEQ multiplex PCR, the repertoire was profiled, and TCRdb retains in-frame clones only, with some absent. Found here are roughly 110,000 clones, less than 75% of them singletons; the top ten hold more than 10%. The specimen was CD8+ T cells sorted from blood, collected at week 24, from a patient treated with tofacitinib. These receptors all stem from a human donor with alopecia areata.

This chain joins TRBV5-1 and TRBJ2-3; TRBD2 aligns across 10 bases. With V trimmed by 3 bases and J by 2 bases, 9 bases remained unmatched. This CDR3 has 17 amino acids. Germline V lookup: CDR1 SGHRS, CDR2 YFSETQ. The CDR3 here is CASSSSLAGRHTDTQYF. DNA of the CDR3: TGCGCCAGCAGCTCCTCACTAGCGGGGCGTCACACAGATACGCAGTATTTT.

The DNA for the CDR3 is TGTGCCAGCAGTTACTGGGGCGGGGAGTGGGAGACCCAGTACTTC. Encoded protein: CASSYWGGEWETQYF. This sequence joins TRBV6-5 and TRBJ2-5; D is possibly TRBD2 (6 bases). CDR3 length: 15 amino acids. Germline CDR1 is MNHEY and CDR2 is SVGAGI. Trimming took off 1 base at V and 5 bases at J, with 14 bases between the two ends.

The gene calls are TRBV27 and TRBJ1-2; 7 nucleotides align to TRBD1. Germline V CDR1 and CDR2: MNHEY, SMNVEV (reference sequence). The CDR3 covers 14 residues. Trimming took 4 bases from V and 2 from J; bases not matched to a gene: 4. The DNA of the CDR3 is TGTGCCAGCAGTTCGGGACAGCAAAACTATGGCTACACCTTC. It yields the protein CASSSGQQNYGYTF.

This clone was counted a few times. The chain has TRBV15 and TRBJ2-7; TRBD1 or TRBD2 may be the D gene (5 bases each). Per germline, CDR1 LNHNV and CDR2 YYDKDF (reference sequence). V was clipped by 2 bases and J by 4 bases, with 21 bases between them. This CDR3 is built from 17 residues. The CDR3 spells CATSRTPLGEGEYEQYF. CDR3 coding DNA: TGTGCCACCAGCAGAACCCCTTTAGGTGAAGGGGAGTACGAGCAGTACTTC.

This clone was detected a few times. The V gene is TRBV7-3, the J gene TRBJ2-1, with 7 nucleotides matching TRBD2. Germline V gene data show CDR1 as SGHTA and CDR2 as FQGTGA. V lost 5 bases to trimming and J lost 6 bases; unmatched junction nucleotides: 4. CDR3 length: 13 amino acids. The CDR3 nucleotides are TGTGCCAGCAGCCCGGGACTATTCAATGAGCAGTTCTTC. Protein sequence: CASSPGLFNEQFF.

About this clone itself: Other DNA sequences in this sample translate to the same CDR3. The chain couples TRBV5-1 to TRBJ2-1; 10 bases fit TRBD1. J gave up 0 bases and V 3 bases, and 0 bases lay outside the gene matches. The germline V gene encodes CDR1 SGHRS and CDR2 YFSETQ. This CDR3 has 15 amino acids. In nucleotides, the CDR3 is TGCGCCAGCAGCTGGACAGGGGGCTCCTACAATGAGCAGTTCTTC. Encoded protein: CASSWTGGSYNEQFF.

V gene TRBV2 combines with J gene TRBJ2-4; TRBD1 agrees at 9 bases. The length of the CDR3 is 16 residues. V dropped 1 base and J dropped 1; count of bases not matched to a gene: 2. The germline CDR1 and CDR2 sequences are SNHLY and FYNNEI. CDR3 sequence reads: CASSEGDRGAKNIQYF. CDR3 nucleotide sequence: TGTGCCAGCAGTGAAGGTGACAGGGGGGCCAAAAACATTCAGTACTTC. The full variable domain, in which reference TRBV2 and TRBJ2-4 provide the parts outside the CDR3, is EPEVTQTPSHQVTQMGQEVILRCVPISNHLYFYWYRQILGQKVEFLVSFYNNEISEKSEIFDDQFSVERPDGSNFTLKIRSTKLEDSAMYFCASSEGDRGAKNIQYFGAGTRLSVL.